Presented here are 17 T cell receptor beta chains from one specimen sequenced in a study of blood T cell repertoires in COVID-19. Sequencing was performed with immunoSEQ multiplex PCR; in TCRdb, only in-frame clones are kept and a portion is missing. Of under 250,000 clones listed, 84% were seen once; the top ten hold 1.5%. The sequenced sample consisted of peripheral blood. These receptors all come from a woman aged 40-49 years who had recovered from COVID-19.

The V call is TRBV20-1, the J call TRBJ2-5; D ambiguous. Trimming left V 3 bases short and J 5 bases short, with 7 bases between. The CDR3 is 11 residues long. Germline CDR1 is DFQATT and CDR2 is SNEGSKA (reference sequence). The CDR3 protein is CSARAWETQYF. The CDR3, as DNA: TGCAGTGCTAGGGCTTGGGAGACCCAGTACTTC.

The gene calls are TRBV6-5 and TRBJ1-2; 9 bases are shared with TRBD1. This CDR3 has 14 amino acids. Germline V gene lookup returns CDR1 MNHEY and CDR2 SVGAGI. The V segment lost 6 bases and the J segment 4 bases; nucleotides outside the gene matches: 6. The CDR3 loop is CASSQGQGIYGYTF. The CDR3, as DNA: TGTGCCAGCAGCCAAGGACAGGGGATCTATGGCTACACCTTC.

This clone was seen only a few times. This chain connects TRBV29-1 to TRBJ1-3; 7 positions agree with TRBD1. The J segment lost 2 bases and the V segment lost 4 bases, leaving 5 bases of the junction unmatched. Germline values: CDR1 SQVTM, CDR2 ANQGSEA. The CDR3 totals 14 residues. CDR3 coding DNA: TGCAGCGTTGCCACAGGGGCTGCTGGAAACACCATATATTTT. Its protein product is CSVATGAAGNTIYF.

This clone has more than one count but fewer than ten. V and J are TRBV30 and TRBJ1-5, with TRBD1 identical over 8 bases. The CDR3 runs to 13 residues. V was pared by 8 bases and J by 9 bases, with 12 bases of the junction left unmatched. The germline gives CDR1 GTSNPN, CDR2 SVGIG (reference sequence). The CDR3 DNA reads TGTGCCGCCGGGACAGGCTCCGTTTCGCCCCAGCATTTT. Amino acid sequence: CAAGTGSVSPQHF.

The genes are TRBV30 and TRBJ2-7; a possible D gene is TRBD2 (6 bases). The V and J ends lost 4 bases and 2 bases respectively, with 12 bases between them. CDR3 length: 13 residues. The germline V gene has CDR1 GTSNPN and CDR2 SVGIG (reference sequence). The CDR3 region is CAWNLGSPYEQYF. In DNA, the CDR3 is TGTGCCTGGAACCTCGGGAGCCCCTACGAGCAGTACTTC.

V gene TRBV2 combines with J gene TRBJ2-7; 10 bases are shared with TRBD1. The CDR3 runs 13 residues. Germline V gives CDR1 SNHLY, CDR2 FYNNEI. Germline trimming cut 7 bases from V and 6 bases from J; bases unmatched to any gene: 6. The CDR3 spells CASTGTGVGEQYF. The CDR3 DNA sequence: TGTGCCAGCACCGGGACAGGGGTCGGCGAGCAGTACTTC.

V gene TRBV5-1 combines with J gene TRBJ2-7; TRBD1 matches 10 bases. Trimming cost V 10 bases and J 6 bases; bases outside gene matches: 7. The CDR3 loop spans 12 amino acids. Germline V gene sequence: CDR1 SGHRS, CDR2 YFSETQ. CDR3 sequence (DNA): TGCGCCTCCCGGGACAGGGGCGCCGAGCAGTACTTC. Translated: CASRDRGAEQYF. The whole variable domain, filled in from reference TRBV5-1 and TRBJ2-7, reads KAGVTQTPRYLIKTRGQQVTLSCSPISGHRSVSWYQQTPGQGLQFLFEYFSETQRNKGNFPGRFSGRQFSNSRSEMNVSTLELGDSALYLCASRDRGAEQYFGPGTRLTVT.

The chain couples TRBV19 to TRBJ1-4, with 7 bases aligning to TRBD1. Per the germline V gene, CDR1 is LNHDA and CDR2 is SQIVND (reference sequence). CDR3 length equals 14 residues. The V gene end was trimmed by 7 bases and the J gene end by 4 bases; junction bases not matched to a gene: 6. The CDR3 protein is CASNDRVVNEKLFF. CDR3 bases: TGTGCCAGTAATGACAGGGTCGTTAATGAAAAACTGTTTTTT. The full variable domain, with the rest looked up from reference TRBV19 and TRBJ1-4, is DGGITQSPKYLFRKEGQNVTLSCEQNLNHDAMYWYRQDPGQGLRLIYYSQIVNDFQKGDIAEGYSVSREKKESFPLTVTSAQKNPTAFYLCASNDRVVNEKLFFGSGTQLSVL.

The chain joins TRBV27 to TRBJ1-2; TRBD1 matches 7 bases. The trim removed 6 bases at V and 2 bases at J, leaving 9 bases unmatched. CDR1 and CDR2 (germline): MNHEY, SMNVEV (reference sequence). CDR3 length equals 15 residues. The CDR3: CASSPTSQGNYGYTF. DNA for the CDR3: TGTGCCAGCAGCCCTACCTCACAGGGGAACTATGGCTACACCTTC.

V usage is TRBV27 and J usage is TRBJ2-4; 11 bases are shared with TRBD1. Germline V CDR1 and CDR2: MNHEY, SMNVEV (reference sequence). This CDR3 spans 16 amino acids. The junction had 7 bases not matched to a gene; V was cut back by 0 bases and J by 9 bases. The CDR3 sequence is CASSLSGTGGRGIQYF. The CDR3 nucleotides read TGTGCCAGCAGTTTATCGGGGACAGGGGGGAGAGGCATTCAGTACTTC.

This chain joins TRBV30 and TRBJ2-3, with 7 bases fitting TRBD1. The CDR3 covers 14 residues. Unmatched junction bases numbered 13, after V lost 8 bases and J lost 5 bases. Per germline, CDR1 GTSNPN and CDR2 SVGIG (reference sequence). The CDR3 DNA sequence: TGTGCCGCGACTCGAGGGGGCCCCGGAGATACGCAGTATTTT. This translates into CAATRGGPGDTQYF.

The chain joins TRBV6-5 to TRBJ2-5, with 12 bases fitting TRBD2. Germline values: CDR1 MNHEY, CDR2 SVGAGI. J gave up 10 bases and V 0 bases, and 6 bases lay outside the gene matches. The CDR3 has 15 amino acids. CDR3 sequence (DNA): TGTGCCAGCAGTTACTCGTTTACTAGCGGGGGGCTCCAGTACTTC. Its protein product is CASSYSFTSGGLQYF.

The CDR3 spells CASSFDHGTLHF. The CDR3 DNA follows: TGTGCCAGCAGCTTTGATCATGGCACCCTCCACTTT. J is TRBJ1-6 and V is TRBV7-9, with D hard to call. Germline CDR1 and CDR2: SEHNR and FQNEAQ (reference sequence). V gave up 3 bases and J gave up 14 bases, with 11 bases separating them. CDR3 size: 12 residues.

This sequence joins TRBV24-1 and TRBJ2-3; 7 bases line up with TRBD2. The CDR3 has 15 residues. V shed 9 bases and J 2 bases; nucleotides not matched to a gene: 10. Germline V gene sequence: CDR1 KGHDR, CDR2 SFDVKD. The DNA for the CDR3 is TGTGCCACCGAAACTAGCGAATCAAACACAGATACGCAGTATTTT. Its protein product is CATETSESNTDTQYF.

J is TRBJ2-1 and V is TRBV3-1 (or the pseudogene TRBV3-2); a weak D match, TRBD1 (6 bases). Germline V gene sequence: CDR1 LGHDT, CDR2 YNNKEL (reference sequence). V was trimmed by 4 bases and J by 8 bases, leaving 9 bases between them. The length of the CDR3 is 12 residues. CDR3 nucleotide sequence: TGTGCCAGCAGCCGAACAGGGTATGAGCAGTTCTTC. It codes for CASSRTGYEQFF.

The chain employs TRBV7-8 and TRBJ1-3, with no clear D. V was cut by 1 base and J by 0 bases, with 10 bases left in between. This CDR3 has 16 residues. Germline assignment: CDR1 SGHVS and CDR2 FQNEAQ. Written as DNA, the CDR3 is TGTGCCAGCAGCTTAGGGGCGCTTAACTCTGGAAACACCATATATTTT. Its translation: CASSLGALNSGNTIYF.

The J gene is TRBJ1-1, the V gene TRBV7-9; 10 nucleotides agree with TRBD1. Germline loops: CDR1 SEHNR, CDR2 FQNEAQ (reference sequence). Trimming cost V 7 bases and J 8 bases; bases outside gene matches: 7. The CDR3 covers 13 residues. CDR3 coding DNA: TGTGCCAGCACCCCCCTGGGACAGGGGGAAGCTTTCTTT. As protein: CASTPLGQGEAFF.